One sample yielded the 20 T cell receptor beta chains listed below, sequenced in a study of human T cells and chemical hapten exposure (dated by TCRdb to the early 2020s). The sample's time point, from its label and the paper: patch test 3, about 24 weeks after DPC sensitization. Taken with the paper, the label for treatment or condition translates to: therapeutic diphenylcyclopropenone sensitization with weekly scalp DPC. To prepare the library, RACE was applied. The sample was run on a NextSeq 500. TCRdb reran the public reads through fastp at Q25 and MiXCR, keeping productive beta chains. When rows share a CDR3 protein, they turn into one entry using the most common DNA and genes. This sample gives tens of thousands of distinct CDR3 sequences in total; over 8.5% of them show up just once. Of the sample, more than 1.2% is held by the ten largest clones. The sample in question was whole blood, obtained in connection with sensitization to the hapten diphenylcyclopropenone (DPC). The receptors stem from a woman between 50 and 59 years old with alopecia areata. Some clones in this sample may be carry-over from other donors' samples.

This clonotype was detected only once. The CDR3 region has the DNA TGTGCCAGTACCTCCGGGACAGGGGTTACCGGGGAGCTGTTTTTT. This codes for CASTSGTGVTGELFF. The chain uses TRBV19 and TRBJ2-2, with 10 nucleotides matching TRBD1. The V gene end was trimmed by 7 bases and the J gene end by 5 bases; junction bases not matched to a gene: 7. This CDR3 is built from 15 residues. CDR1 LNHDA and CDR2 SQIVND come from the germline V gene (reference sequence).

This chain uses TRBV19 with TRBJ2-2; D may be TRBD1 (6 bases). Trimming pared 9 bases from V and 3 bases from J, leaving 14 bases between. The germline CDR1 and CDR2 sequences are LNHDA and SQIVND (reference sequence). There are 14 residues in the CDR3. Here the CDR3 DNA reads TGTGCCAGCAACACAGGGTCGGACACCGGGGAGCTGTTTTTT. Amino acids: CASNTGSDTGELFF.

This clonotype was observed many times. CDR3 amino acids: CASSRDRLSGAFF. CDR3 coding DNA: TGTGCCAGCAGCCGAGACAGGCTATCAGGGGCTTTCTTT. This rearrangement joins TRBV6-5 to TRBJ1-1; a weak D match, TRBD1 (6 bases). This CDR3 has 13 residues. CDR1 is MNHEY, CDR2 SVGAGI, per germline. The germline V and J ends were trimmed by 6 bases and 11 bases, with 19 bases remaining between them.

This clonotype was recorded many times. The chain is built from TRBV27 and TRBJ2-7, with TRBD2 matching over 7 bases. V lost 2 bases, J lost 3 bases, and 19 bases stayed unmatched. This CDR3 comprises 19 residues. The germline gives CDR1 MNHEY, CDR2 SMNVEV (reference sequence). CDR3 bases: TGTGCCAGCAGTTTAAAGGGAGGACTAGTATTTTTAAGCGGCTACGAGCAGTACTTC. Protein product: CASSLKGGLVFLSGYEQYF.

This clonotype has at least ten counts. The chain carries TRBV18 and TRBJ2-4; D ambiguous. Germline V lookup: CDR1 KGHSH, CDR2 LQKENI. Trimming removed 2 bases at V and 8 bases at J, with 13 bases between. The CDR3 contains 14 residues. CDR3 in amino acids: CASSPIGKWDIQYF. The CDR3 DNA reads as TGTGCCAGCTCACCAATCGGAAAATGGGACATTCAGTACTTC.

This clonotype was counted ten times or more. J is TRBJ1-6 and V is TRBV7-6; no firm D call. Trimming removed 5 bases at V and 1 base at J, with 9 bases between. Germline assignment: CDR1 SGHVS and CDR2 FNYEAQ. The CDR3 has 15 residues. The CDR3 nucleotides are TGTGCCAGCAGCCCAGCGTATTCCTATAATTCACCCCTCCACTTT. This gives the protein CASSPAYSYNSPLHF.

This clonotype was recorded at least ten times. The chain combines TRBV29-1 with TRBJ1-6; 8 bases align to TRBD1. V was pared by 6 bases and J by 6 bases, with 1 base of the junction left unmatched. CDR3 size: 12 residues. Germline CDR1 and CDR2: SQVTM and ANQGSEA. CDR3 bases: TGCAGCGTCCAGGGGGCTAATTCACCCCTCCACTTT. It specifies CSVQGANSPLHF.

In this sample, this clonotype turned up many times. This sequence joins TRBV12-2 and TRBJ2-7; the tabulated D call, TRBD2, remains unverified against the DNA. TRBV12-2 is a recognized pseudogene. The length of the CDR3 is 15 residues. The CDR3 region has the DNA TGTGCAAGTCGCTTAGTTGTTAGCGGCCCCTACGAGCAGTACTTC. Translating gives CASRLVVSGPYEQYF.

This clonotype was observed many times. The V and J genes are TRBV11-2 and TRBJ2-5; 10 nucleotides align to TRBD2. The V segment lost 5 bases and the J segment 1 base; nucleotides outside the gene matches: 4. Germline V gene lookup returns CDR1 SGHAT and CDR2 FQNNGV. The CDR3 runs to 15 residues. CDR3 region: CASSRSGGAQETQYF. The DNA for the CDR3 is TGTGCCAGCAGCCGGAGCGGGGGGGCCCAAGAGACCCAGTACTTC.

This clonotype showed up many times. The chain joins TRBV4-2 to TRBJ2-1, with 7 nucleotides matching TRBD2. The germline V gene encodes CDR1 LGHNA and CDR2 YNFKEQ. V lost 1 base, J lost 2 bases, and 5 bases stayed unmatched. The CDR3 runs 16 residues. CDR3 sequence (DNA): TGTGCCAGCAGCCAAGCGTCCAGCGGGACCTACAATGAGCAGTTCTTC. Translation gives CASSQASSGTYNEQFF.

This chain uses TRBV7-8 with TRBJ2-7, with D possibly TRBD2 on 6 matching bases. This CDR3 region has 14 residues. From germline, CDR1 is SGHVS and CDR2 FQNEAQ. The V gene lost 7 bases and the J gene lost 2 bases, with 15 bases spanning the gap. CDR3 amino acids: CASTGGAGPYEQYF. Written as DNA, the CDR3 is TGTGCCAGCACCGGAGGGGCAGGACCCTACGAGCAGTACTTC.

This clonotype was counted at least ten times. V gene TRBV25-1 combines with J gene TRBJ2-5, with 12 bases lining up with TRBD2. V lost 4 bases, J lost 5 bases, and 11 bases stayed unmatched. The CDR3 is made up of 17 amino acids. CDR1 and CDR2 from the germline V gene are MGHDK and SYGVNS. The CDR3 is CASSGAGLAGGRETQYF. The CDR3 nucleotides are TGTGCCAGCAGTGGGGCCGGCCTAGCGGGGGGGCGTGAGACCCAGTACTTC. Full variable domain (outside the CDR3, taken from reference TRBV25-1 and TRBJ2-5): EADIYQTPRYLVIGTGKKITLECSQTMGHDKMYWYQQDPGMELHLIHYSYGVNSTEKGDLSSESTVSRIRTEHFPLTLESARPSHTSQYLCASSGAGLAGGRETQYFGPGTRLLVL.

This clonotype was seen repeatedly, ten times or more. V usage is TRBV11-1 and J usage is TRBJ2-2; D might be TRBD2 (5 bases). V lost 5 bases to trimming and J lost 5 bases, with 12 bases between them. Germline V CDR1 and CDR2: SGHAT, FQDESV (reference sequence). CDR3 size: 14 residues. Written as DNA, the CDR3 is TGTGCCAGCAGCACCAGGACTGTTACCGGGGAGCTGTTTTTT. This codes for CASSTRTVTGELFF.

At least ten counts were recorded for this clonotype. The chain employs TRBV2 and TRBJ1-6; D not resolved. Germline CDR1 reads SNHLY; CDR2 reads FYNNEI. The CDR3 is 15 residues long. Trimming stripped 6 bases from V and 9 bases from J, with 18 bases between. CDR3 sequence: CASSPGARGGSPLHF. CDR3 coding DNA: TGTGCCAGCAGCCCAGGCGCGCGGGGAGGTTCACCCCTCCACTTT.

This clonotype was seen more than once but under ten times. The chain uses TRBV6-1 and TRBJ2-1; D ambiguous. This CDR3 has 13 amino acids. Germline V gene sequence: CDR1 MNHNS, CDR2 SASEGT. V lost 3 bases and J 13 bases, leaving 16 bases between the germline ends. The CDR3, as DNA: TGTGCCAGCAGTGATCCCCACGTTAGCTCCCAGTTCTTC. Its translation: CASSDPHVSSQFF.

A few counts support this clonotype. The chain combines TRBV11-2 with TRBJ1-1, with no clear D. Trimming pared 4 bases from V and 5 bases from J, leaving 17 bases between. Germline V gene data show CDR1 as SGHAT and CDR2 as FQNNGV. CDR3 length: 15 amino acids. The CDR3 DNA reads as TGTGCCAGCAGCTCACGTTCCGTGGGGAGGACTGAAGCTTTCTTT. Protein sequence: CASSSRSVGRTEAFF.

This clonotype appeared many times. The chain combines TRBV29-1 with TRBJ1-1; D unclear. CDR1 is SQVTM and CDR2 is ANQGSEA in the germline V gene. V lost 1 base, J lost 4 bases, and 10 bases lay in between. CDR3 size: 13 residues. The CDR3 nucleotides read TGCAGCGTTGAAGCCGCACAGACCACTGAAGCTTTCTTT. Its protein is CSVEAAQTTEAFF. The complete variable domain, with remaining parts taken from reference TRBV29-1 and TRBJ1-1, reads SAVISQKPSRDICQRGTSLTIQCQVDSQVTMMFWYRQQPGQSLTLIATANQGSEATYESGFVIDKFPISRPNLTFSTLTVSNMSPEDSSIYLCSVEAAQTTEAFFGQGTRLTVV.

The sample holds many counts of this clonotype. The V and J genes are TRBV5-4 and TRBJ1-4; perhaps TRBD1 as D (6 bases). From germline, CDR1 is SGHNT and CDR2 YYREEE (reference sequence). The length of the CDR3 is 15 residues. Trimming took 1 base from V and 3 from J, leaving 10 bases between them. The CDR3 is CASSLSGGPNEKLFF. CDR3 sequence (DNA): TGTGCCAGCAGCTTGAGCGGGGGGCCTAATGAAAAACTGTTTTTT.

This clonotype was seen ten or more times. V and J are TRBV27 and TRBJ2-5; maybe TRBD2 (6 bases). V lost 5 bases, J lost 0 bases, and 10 bases lay in between. Germline V gene sequence: CDR1 MNHEY, CDR2 SMNVEV (reference sequence). The CDR3 spans 14 residues. CDR3 protein: CASSPRTNQETQYF. CDR3 nucleotides: TGTGCCAGCAGTCCCCGGACTAACCAAGAGACCCAGTACTTC.

The chain employs TRBV7-2 and TRBJ1-1, with a tentative D call TRBD1 (6 bases). The CDR3 consists of 14 residues. Trimming cost V 3 bases and J 1 base, with 9 bases left between them. Germline V lookup: CDR1 SGHTA, CDR2 FQGNSA. As DNA, the CDR3 is TGTGCCAGCAGCTTGGACAGTCAGAACACTGAAGCTTTCTTT. Translated: CASSLDSQNTEAFF.